Following are 8 T cell receptor beta chains from one sample sequenced in a study of identical twins. Using its own MiXCR run on the 5' RACE reads, TCRdb lists one record per CDR3 protein. The sample records under 300,000 distinct CDR3 sequences, more than 13% being singletons. Source material: memory (CD45RO+) T cells sorted from blood. The origin of the receptors is a woman aged 18-29 years in good health.

This clonotype was counted between two and nine times. The chain joins TRBV10-1 to TRBJ2-1, with D tentatively TRBD1 (6 bases). Trimming took 0 bases from V and 7 from J, leaving 7 bases between them. CDR1 WNHNN and CDR2 SYGVQD come from the germline V gene (reference sequence). This CDR3 has 13 amino acids. For the CDR3, the DNA is TGCGCCAGCAGTGAGTCCGGGACAAATGAGCAGTTCTTC. Amino acid sequence: CASSESGTNEQFF.

V usage is TRBV3-1 and J usage is TRBJ1-5, with D possibly TRBD1 on 5 matching bases. CDR1 is LGHDT and CDR2 is YNNKEL in the germline V gene (reference sequence). The CDR3 is 13 amino acids. V gave up 1 base and J gave up 6 bases, with 7 bases separating them. This CDR3 reads CASSQAGFQPQHF. CDR3 DNA: TGTGCCAGCAGCCAAGCAGGGTTTCAGCCCCAGCATTTT.

V is TRBV6-5 and J is TRBJ2-1; no firm D call. Germline V gene data show CDR1 as MNHEY and CDR2 as SVGAGI. Deletions cut 7 bases from V and 11 bases from J, with 15 bases between. The CDR3 has 12 amino acids. CDR3 amino acids: CASTGSERKQFF. The CDR3 nucleotides are TGTGCCAGCACCGGGTCAGAACGGAAGCAGTTCTTC.

CDR3 residues: CASSFQGRLNTEAFF. CDR3 DNA: TGTGCCAGCAGCTTTCAGGGAAGGCTGAACACTGAAGCTTTCTTT. The genes are TRBV11-2 and TRBJ1-1; D possibly corresponds to TRBD1 (5 bases). V was cut by 3 bases and J by 0 bases, with 11 bases left in between. This CDR3 region has 15 residues. Germline V gene lookup returns CDR1 SGHAT and CDR2 FQNNGV.

This clonotype was detected a few times. The gene calls are TRBV10-3 and TRBJ2-5; TRBD1 matches at 12 bases. Germline V gene lookup returns CDR1 ENHRY and CDR2 SYGVKD. Losses at the gene ends were 2 bases for V and 4 bases for J; bases not matched to a gene: 2. The CDR3 extends over 15 amino acids. The chain's CDR3 is CAISEGTGGPETQYF. DNA for the CDR3: TGTGCCATCAGTGAGGGGACAGGGGGCCCAGAGACCCAGTACTTC.

This clonotype has just a few counts. The chain has TRBV6-4 and TRBJ2-1, with 8 bases that match TRBD1. The CDR3 sequence is 13 residues long. V lost 0 bases and J lost 11; bases outside the gene matches: 3. In germline, CDR1 is MRHNA, CDR2 SNTAGT. The CDR3 spells CASSDSWTGKQFF. The CDR3 bases are TGTGCCAGCAGTGACTCATGGACAGGGAAGCAGTTCTTC.

This clonotype was detected ten times or more. The chain's CDR3 is CASSFSPWGSGANVLTF. In DNA, the CDR3 is TGTGCCAGCAGCTTTTCCCCCTGGGGCTCTGGGGCCAACGTCCTGACTTTC. The chain couples TRBV5-6 to TRBJ2-6; D is undetermined. Germline assignment: CDR1 SGHDT and CDR2 YYEEEE. V was cut by 2 bases and J by 0 bases, with 12 bases left in between. The CDR3 covers 17 residues.

The chain links TRBV2 to TRBJ1-1; TRBD1 is a possible D gene (6 bases). V was shortened by 6 bases and J by 0 bases, with 14 bases between the two germline ends. The CDR3 is 15 residues long. In germline, CDR1 is SNHLY, CDR2 FYNNEI. The CDR3 nucleotides are TGTGCCAGCAGGGCGACAGGAGCTTTGAACACTGAAGCTTTCTTT. This translates into CASRATGALNTEAFF.